A single sample is the source of the 17 T cell receptor beta chains below, sequenced in a study of control samples from healthy donors and cancer patients. Using immunoSEQ multiplex PCR, the repertoire was profiled, and TCRdb retains in-frame clones only, with some absent. The repertoire includes 65,000 to 100,000 clones, about 90% of them detected once, and roughly 20% sits in the top ten. Sequencing input: blood. These receptors were taken from a man aged 50 to 60 in good health.

The chain recombines TRBV19 with TRBJ2-1, with D perhaps TRBD2 (6 bases). This CDR3 has 14 amino acids. CDR1 is LNHDA and CDR2 is SQIVND in the germline V gene (reference sequence). V lost 6 bases to trimming and J lost 7 bases, with 16 bases between them. The CDR3: CASSLGTGVNEQFF. The CDR3 region has the DNA TGTGCCAGTAGCCTCGGGACTGGGGTGAATGAGCAGTTCTTC. The variable domain in full, with the rest retrieved from reference TRBV19 and TRBJ2-1, is DGGITQSPKYLFRKEGQNVTLSCEQNLNHDAMYWYRQDPGQGLRLIYYSQIVNDFQKGDIAEGYSVSREKKESFPLTVTSAQKNPTAFYLCASSLGTGVNEQFFGPGTRLTVL.

This rearrangement joins TRBV6-2 or TRBV6-3 to TRBJ2-7; 10 bases fit TRBD2. In germline, CDR1 is MNHEY, CDR2 SVGEGT. The J segment lost 4 bases and the V segment lost 2 bases, leaving 5 bases of the junction unmatched. CDR3 size: 15 residues. For the CDR3, the DNA is TGTGCCAGCAGTTACAGGTCTAGCGGGAGTTACGAGCAGTACTTC. Residues: CASSYRSSGSYEQYF.

V and J are TRBV6-2 or TRBV6-3 and TRBJ2-2; TRBD1 aligns across 10 bases. V was clipped by 4 bases and J by 4 bases; unmatched bases: 12. This CDR3 is built from 18 residues. Per the germline V gene, CDR1 is MNHEY and CDR2 is SVGEGT. In nucleotides, the CDR3 is TGTGCCAGCAGTTGGGACAGGGGAGAGGTATCGTCCACCGGGGAGCTGTTTTTT. Amino acids: CASSWDRGEVSSTGELFF.

This chain uses TRBV4-1 with TRBJ2-1; D possibly corresponds to TRBD2 (5 bases). The V end was cut by 6 bases, the J end by 1 base, with 10 bases between. Germline CDR1 reads MGHRA; CDR2 reads YSYEKL. CDR3 length equals 14 residues. This chain's CDR3 is CASREVWSYNEQFF. The DNA for the CDR3 is TGCGCCAGCAGGGAGGTGTGGTCCTACAATGAGCAGTTCTTC.

The chain uses TRBV5-1 and TRBJ2-3, with TRBD1 identical over 7 bases. The germline gives CDR1 SGHRS, CDR2 YFSETQ. The CDR3 is made up of 15 amino acids. Trimming took 8 bases from V and 4 from J; bases not matched to a gene: 13. The CDR3 region has the DNA TGCGCCAGTGTGGCCTCAGGGGGTGGCGCAGATACGCAGTATTTT. It encodes CASVASGGGADTQYF.

The chain has TRBV11-2 and TRBJ2-5; 10 nucleotides align to TRBD2. J was trimmed by 5 bases and V by 5 bases; bases with no gene match: 8. Germline CDR1 SGHAT, CDR2 FQNNGV. The CDR3 totals 15 residues. CDR3 amino acids: CASSPEREGRETQYF. DNA of the CDR3: TGTGCCAGCAGCCCAGAGCGGGAGGGCCGGGAGACCCAGTACTTC.

The chain uses TRBV7-8 and TRBJ1-3; tentatively, D is TRBD1 (6 bases). The CDR3 is 15 residues long. CDR1 and CDR2 from the germline V gene are SGHVS and FQNEAQ. Trimming cost V 6 bases and J 0 bases, with 12 bases left between them. CDR3 nucleotides: TGTGCCAGCAGACAAGGGGGGGACTCTGGAAACACCATATATTTT. Translating gives CASRQGGDSGNTIYF.

The genes are TRBV7-9 and TRBJ2-7; 7 positions match TRBD2. Germline V lookup: CDR1 SEHNR, CDR2 FQNEAQ (reference sequence). The CDR3 is 14 amino acids. With 5 bases clipped from V and 0 bases from J, the junction kept 4 bases outside the gene matches. CDR3 sequence (DNA): TGTGCCAGCAGCCCCGGACTAGACTCCTACGAGCAGTACTTC. The encoded protein is CASSPGLDSYEQYF.

The chain carries TRBV6-6 and TRBJ1-1; possibly TRBD1 for D (5 bases). Germline V gene sequence: CDR1 MNHNY, CDR2 SVGAGI (reference sequence). The ends were cut back, 7 bases at V and 0 bases at J, with 15 bases in the middle. The CDR3 contains 15 residues. This CDR3 is CASTRGAWMNTEAFF. CDR3 nucleotides: TGTGCCAGCACCCGAGGGGCTTGGATGAACACTGAAGCTTTCTTT.

This clone was observed a single time. The V gene is TRBV5-6, the J gene TRBJ1-2; 8 positions match TRBD1. This CDR3 contains 14 residues. Per the germline V gene, CDR1 is SGHDT and CDR2 is YYEEEE. After removal of 4 bases from V and 3 bases from J, the junction contained 5 bases not matched to a gene. CDR3 sequence (DNA): TGTGCCAGCAGCAATCCGACAGGGGACTATGGCTACACCTTC. Translation: CASSNPTGDYGYTF.

This clone has only a few counts. This rearrangement joins TRBV20-1 to TRBJ2-3; D is unresolved. CDR3 length: 12 amino acids. The germline CDR1 and CDR2 sequences are DFQATT and SNEGSKA (reference sequence). V was shortened by 3 bases and J by 4 bases, with 8 bases between the two germline ends. CDR3 sequence reads: CSASGLADTQYF. In DNA, the CDR3 is TGCAGTGCTAGTGGGTTGGCAGATACGCAGTATTTT.

This chain links TRBV6-5 with TRBJ1-2; weak D call: TRBD1 (5 bases). CDR3 length: 13 residues. Deletions cut 2 bases from V and 5 bases from J, with 9 bases between. Germline assignment: CDR1 MNHEY and CDR2 SVGAGI. CDR3 coding DNA: TGTGCCAGCAGTTACGGAGAGGGGTATGGCTACACCTTC. It yields the protein CASSYGEGYGYTF.

The chain carries TRBV5-1 and TRBJ2-1; TRBD2 agrees at 11 bases. Germline CDR1 reads SGHRS; CDR2 reads YFSETQ. The CDR3 is 16 amino acids. The V segment lost 0 bases and the J segment 7 bases; nucleotides outside the gene matches: 6. CDR3 DNA sequence: TGCGCCAGCAGCTTGGTAAATAGCGGGGGGGCAAATGAGCAGTTCTTC. It translates to CASSLVNSGGANEQFF. Variable domain in full (rest from reference TRBV5-1 and TRBJ2-1): KAGVTQTPRYLIKTRGQQVTLSCSPISGHRSVSWYQQTPGQGLQFLFEYFSETQRNKGNFPGRFSGRQFSNSRSEMNVSTLELGDSALYLCASSLVNSGGANEQFFGPGTRLTVL.

The rearrangement uses TRBV5-1 and TRBJ1-4; TRBD1 matches 11 bases. Per the germline V gene, CDR1 is SGHRS and CDR2 is YFSETQ. The CDR3 sequence is 15 residues long. V shed 4 bases and J 7 bases; nucleotides not matched to a gene: 6. The CDR3 spells CASSPLGQGGEKLFF. The CDR3 nucleotides are TGCGCCAGCAGCCCGCTGGGACAGGGGGGTGAAAAACTGTTTTTT. The entire variable domain, with the rest obtained from reference TRBV5-1 and TRBJ1-4, is as follows: KAGVTQTPRYLIKTRGQQVTLSCSPISGHRSVSWYQQTPGQGLQFLFEYFSETQRNKGNFPGRFSGRQFSNSRSEMNVSTLELGDSALYLCASSPLGQGGEKLFFGSGTQLSVL.

The rearrangement joins TRBV4-1 to TRBJ1-4; D perhaps matches TRBD1 (5 bases). Deletions cut 0 bases from V and 5 bases from J, with 16 bases between. CDR1 and CDR2 from the germline V gene are MGHRA and YSYEKL. The CDR3 loop spans 17 amino acids. The DNA for the CDR3 is TGCGCCAGCAGCCAAGATCGGGGCCAGGCTCAGAATGAAAAACTGTTTTTT. It is translated as CASSQDRGQAQNEKLFF.

The chain couples TRBV2 to TRBJ2-3, with a weak D call TRBD2 (8 bases). Germline CDR1 SNHLY, CDR2 FYNNEI. This CDR3 has 16 amino acids. The V end was cut by 3 bases, the J end by 3 bases, with 16 bases between. The DNA of the CDR3 is TGTGCCAGCAGTGAGCAAGGGGGCGGGAGGACAGATACGCAGTATTTT. Protein sequence: CASSEQGGGRTDTQYF.

CDR3 nucleotides: TGTGCCAGCAGCCAAGATCAGGTGGGATCCCTCCACTTT. Translated: CASSQDQVGSLHF. This rearrangement joins TRBV4-2 to TRBJ1-6; D unresolved. The V gene's germline CDR1 is LGHNA and CDR2 YNFKEQ. The CDR3 runs to 13 residues. Trimming pared 0 bases from V and 14 bases from J, leaving 11 bases between.